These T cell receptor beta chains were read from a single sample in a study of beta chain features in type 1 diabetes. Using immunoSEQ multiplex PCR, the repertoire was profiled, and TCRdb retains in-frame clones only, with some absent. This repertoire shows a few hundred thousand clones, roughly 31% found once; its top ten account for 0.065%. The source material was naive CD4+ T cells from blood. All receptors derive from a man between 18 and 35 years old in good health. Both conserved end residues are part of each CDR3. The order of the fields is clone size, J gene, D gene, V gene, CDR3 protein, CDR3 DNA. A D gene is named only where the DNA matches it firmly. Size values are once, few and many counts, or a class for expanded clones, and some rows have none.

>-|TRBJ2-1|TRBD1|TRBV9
CASSFLGTGTNEQFF
TGTGCCAGCAGCTTCCTAGGGACAGGGACCAATGAGCAGTTCTTC
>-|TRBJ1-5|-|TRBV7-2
CASSLAGVGQPQHF
TGTGCCAGCAGTTTGGCAGGGGTGGGGCAGCCCCAGCATTTT
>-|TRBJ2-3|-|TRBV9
CASSARTESTDTQYF
TGTGCCAGCAGCGCAAGGACAGAGAGCACAGATACGCAGTATTTT
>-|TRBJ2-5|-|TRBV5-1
CASSLWTEETQYF
TGCGCCAGCAGCTTATGGACAGAGGAGACCCAGTACTTC
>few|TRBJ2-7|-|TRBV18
CASSPPRDLRPEQYF
TGTGCCAGCTCACCACCCAGGGACCTAAGGCCGGAGCAGTACTTC
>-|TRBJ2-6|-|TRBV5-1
CASRRGAGANVLTF
TGCGCCAGCAGGAGGGGCGCTGGGGCCAACGTCCTGACTTTC
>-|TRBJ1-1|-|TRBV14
CASSPQVSMNTEAFF
TGTGCCAGCAGCCCGCAGGTTTCGATGAACACTGAAGCTTTCTTT
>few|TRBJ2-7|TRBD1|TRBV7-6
CASSLAATGGDSYEQYF
TGTGCCAGCAGCTTAGCAGCTACAGGGGGTGACTCCTACGAGCAGTACTTC
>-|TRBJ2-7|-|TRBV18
CASSPTDPYEQYF
TGTGCCAGCTCACCAACAGACCCCTACGAGCAGTACTTC
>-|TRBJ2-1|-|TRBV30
CAWSKRNLYNEQFF
TGTGCCTGGAGCAAGCGAAATCTTTACAATGAGCAGTTCTTC
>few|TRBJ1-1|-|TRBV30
CAWQRHGNTEAFF
TGTGCCTGGCAACGACATGGGAACACTGAAGCTTTCTTT
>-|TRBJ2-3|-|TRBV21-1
CATRTSGLTDTQYF
TGTGCCACCCGGACTAGCGGGTTGACAGATACGCAGTATTTT
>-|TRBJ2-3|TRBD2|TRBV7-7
CASSFGLAETDTQYF
TGTGCTAGCAGCTTCGGACTAGCGGAAACAGATACGCAGTATTTT
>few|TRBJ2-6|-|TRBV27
CASSNSGANVLTF
TGTGCCAGCAGTAATTCTGGGGCCAACGTCCTGACTTTC
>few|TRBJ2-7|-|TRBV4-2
CASSQEGYEQYF
TGTGCCAGCAGCCAAGAAGGGTACGAGCAGTACTTC
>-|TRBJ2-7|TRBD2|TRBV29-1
CSATSGRGDEQYF
TGCAGCGCAACTAGCGGGAGGGGCGACGAGCAGTACTTC
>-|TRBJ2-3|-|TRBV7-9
CASSLQGRSTDTQYF
TGTGCCAGCAGCCTCCAGGGGCGAAGCACAGATACGCAGTATTTT
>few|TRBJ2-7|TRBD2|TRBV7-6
CASSGRANSGSSYEQYF
TGTGCCAGCAGCGGCAGGGCCAATAGCGGGTCCTCCTACGAGCAGTACTTC
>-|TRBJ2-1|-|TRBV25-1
CASSEYDSSSYNEQFF
TGTGCCAGCAGTGAATATGACTCGAGCTCCTACAATGAGCAGTTCTTC
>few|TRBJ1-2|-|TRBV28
CASNQRGRIRGYTF
TGTGCCAGCAACCAGAGGGGCAGGATCCGGGGCTACACCTTC
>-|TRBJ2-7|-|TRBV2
CASSSDLGDEQYF
TGTGCCAGCAGTTCGGACCTAGGAGACGAGCAGTACTTC
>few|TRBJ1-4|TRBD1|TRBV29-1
CSVAETGIDEKLFF
TGCAGCGTGGCTGAGACAGGGATAGACGAAAAACTGTTTTTT
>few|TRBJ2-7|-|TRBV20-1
CSANLYEQYF
TGCAGTGCTAACCTCTACGAGCAGTACTTC
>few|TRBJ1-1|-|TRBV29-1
CSVAGALNTEAFF
TGCAGCGTAGCAGGGGCGCTGAACACTGAAGCTTTCTTT
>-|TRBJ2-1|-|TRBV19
CASSIFGTPMGEQFF
TGTGCCAGTAGTATATTCGGGACCCCCATGGGGGAGCAGTTCTTC
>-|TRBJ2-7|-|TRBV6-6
CASSYSTEGLDEQYF
TGTGCCAGCAGTTACTCGACAGAGGGGCTGGACGAGCAGTACTTC
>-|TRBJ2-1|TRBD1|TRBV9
CASSVTVGTGSYNEQFF
TGTGCCAGCAGCGTAACGGTCGGGACAGGCTCCTACAATGAGCAGTTCTTC
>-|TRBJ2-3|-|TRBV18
CASSPTGTDTQYF
TGTGCCAGCTCACCTACAGGCACAGATACGCAGTATTTT
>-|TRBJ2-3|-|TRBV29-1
CSVEVQRADTQYF
TGCAGCGTTGAAGTCCAAAGGGCAGATACGCAGTATTTT
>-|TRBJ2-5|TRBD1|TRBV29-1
CSGTGGSETQYF
TGCAGCGGTACAGGGGGTTCGGAGACCCAGTACTTC
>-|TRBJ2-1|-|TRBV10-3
CAISSGTTPGNEQFF
TGTGCCATCAGCTCCGGGACCACGCCTGGGAATGAGCAGTTCTTC
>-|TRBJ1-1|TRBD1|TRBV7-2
CASSSGQGRNTEAFF
TGTGCCAGCAGCTCCGGACAGGGTAGGAACACTGAAGCTTTCTTT
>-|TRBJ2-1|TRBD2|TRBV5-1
CASFSGRAYDEQFF
TGCGCCAGCTTTAGCGGGAGGGCCTACGATGAGCAGTTCTTC
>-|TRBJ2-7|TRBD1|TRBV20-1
CSARQGKQYF
TGCAGTGCAAGACAGGGGAAGCAGTACTTC
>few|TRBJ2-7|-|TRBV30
CAWSDGTGGRQYF
TGTGCCTGGAGTGACGGCACCGGGGGCAGGCAGTACTTC
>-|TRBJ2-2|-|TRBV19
CASSPLDVTGELFF
TGTGCCAGTAGTCCCCTGGACGTCACCGGGGAGCTGTTTTTT
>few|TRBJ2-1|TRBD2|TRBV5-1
CASSRGLADPSYNEQFF
TGCGCCAGCAGCCGGGGACTAGCGGACCCCTCCTACAATGAGCAGTTCTTC
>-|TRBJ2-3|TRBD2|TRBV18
CASSPTSGRADTQYF
TGTGCCAGCTCACCTACTAGCGGGAGAGCGGATACGCAGTATTTT
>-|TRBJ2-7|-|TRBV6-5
CASSYSLPTASYEQYF
TGTGCCAGCAGTTACTCGCTCCCTACCGCCTCCTACGAGCAGTACTTC
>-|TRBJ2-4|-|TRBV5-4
CASSADQAKNIQYF
TGTGCCAGCAGCGCTGACCAGGCCAAAAACATTCAGTACTTC
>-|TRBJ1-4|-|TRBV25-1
CASSEDWGGLFF
TGTGCCAGCAGTGAGGACTGGGGGGGACTGTTTTTT
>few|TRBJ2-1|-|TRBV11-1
CASSLDLAAREQFF
TGTGCCAGCAGCTTAGACTTGGCGGCACGGGAGCAGTTCTTC
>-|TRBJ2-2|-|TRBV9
CASSVNWGTGELFF
TGTGCCAGCAGCGTTAATTGGGGGACCGGGGAGCTGTTTTTT
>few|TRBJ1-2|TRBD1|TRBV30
CAWTHGTAGYYGYTF
TGTGCCTGGACCCACGGGACAGCGGGATATTATGGCTACACCTTC
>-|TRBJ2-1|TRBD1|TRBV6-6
CASRGTGKQFF
TGTGCCAGCCGCGGGACAGGGAAGCAGTTCTTC
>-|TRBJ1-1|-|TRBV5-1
CASSAGLGSTEAFF
TGCGCCAGCAGCGCGGGACTGGGTAGCACTGAAGCTTTCTTT
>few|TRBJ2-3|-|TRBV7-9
CASSSLASTDTQYF
TGTGCCAGCAGCTCCTTAGCGAGCACAGATACGCAGTATTTT
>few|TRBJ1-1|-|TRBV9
CASSMPNTEAFF
TGTGCCAGCAGCATGCCGAACACTGAAGCTTTCTTT
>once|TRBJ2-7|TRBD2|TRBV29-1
CSVVGAGVYEQYF
TGCAGCGTTGTCGGAGCGGGAGTCTACGAGCAGTACTTC
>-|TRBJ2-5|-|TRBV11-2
CASSLGSSSETQYF
TGTGCCAGCAGCTTAGGATCCTCGAGCGAGACCCAGTACTTC